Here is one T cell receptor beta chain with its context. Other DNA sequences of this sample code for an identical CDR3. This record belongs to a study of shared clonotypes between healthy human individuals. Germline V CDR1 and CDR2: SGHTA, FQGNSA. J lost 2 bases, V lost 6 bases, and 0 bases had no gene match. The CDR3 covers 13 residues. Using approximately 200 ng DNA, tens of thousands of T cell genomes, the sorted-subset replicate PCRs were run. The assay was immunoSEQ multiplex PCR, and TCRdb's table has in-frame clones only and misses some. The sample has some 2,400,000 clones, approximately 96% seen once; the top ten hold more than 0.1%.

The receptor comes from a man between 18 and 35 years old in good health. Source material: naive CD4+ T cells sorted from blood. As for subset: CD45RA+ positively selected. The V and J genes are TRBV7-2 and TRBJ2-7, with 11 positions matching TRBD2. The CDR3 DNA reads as TGTGCCAGCAGACTAGCGGGGGCCTACGAGCAGTACTTC. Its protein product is CASRLAGAYEQYF.